This is a list of T cell receptor beta chains from one sample in a study of blood T cell repertoires in COVID-19. The assay was immunoSEQ multiplex PCR, and TCRdb's table has in-frame clones only and misses some. Among roughly 60,000 clones, approximately 80% were seen once, and the ten largest hold 15%. The sample consisted of peripheral blood. The receptors were gathered from a man older than 75 with acute or convalescent COVID-19. The CDR3 runs from the conserved cysteine through the conserved F or W. Fields, in order: J gene, D gene, V gene, CDR3 length, clone size, CDR3 protein, CDR3 DNA. The D gene is left open where the match is weak. Not every row has a clone size; where given, it reads once, few, many or a size class.

j_gene: TRBJ2-5
d_gene: NA
v_gene: TRBV7-9
len: 12
abundance: NA
CDR3aa: CASSLGGGTQYF
CDR3nt: TGTGCCAGCAGCTTAGGGGGCGGGACCCAGTACTTC

j_gene: TRBJ2-6
d_gene: NA
v_gene: TRBV30
len: 13
abundance: NA
CDR3aa: CACEGAGANVLTF
CDR3nt: TGTGCCTGCGAGGGTGCCGGGGCCAACGTCCTGACTTTC

j_gene: TRBJ2-7
d_gene: NA
v_gene: TRBV10-3
len: 14
abundance: NA
CDR3aa: CAISVGGAYYEQYF
CDR3nt: TGTGCCATCAGTGTGGGCGGGGCTTACTACGAGCAGTACTTC

j_gene: TRBJ1-6
d_gene: NA
v_gene: TRBV6-5
len: 12
abundance: NA
CDR3aa: CASGYREGTLHF
CDR3nt: TGTGCCAGCGGATACAGGGAAGGAACCCTCCACTTT

j_gene: TRBJ1-1
d_gene: TRBD1
v_gene: TRBV9
len: 16
abundance: NA
CDR3aa: CASSGEEDRLNTEAFF
CDR3nt: TGTGCCAGCAGCGGAGAGGAGGACAGGTTGAACACTGAAGCTTTCTTT

j_gene: TRBJ1-6
d_gene: NA
v_gene: TRBV2
len: 13
abundance: NA
CDR3aa: CASARSASSPLHF
CDR3nt: TGTGCCAGCGCCCGCTCGGCTAGTTCACCCCTCCACTTT

j_gene: TRBJ2-4
d_gene: NA
v_gene: TRBV5-5
len: 16
abundance: NA
CDR3aa: CASSIRPASHENIQYF
CDR3nt: TGTGCCAGCAGCATACGACCGGCTAGCCACGAAAACATTCAGTACTTC

j_gene: TRBJ2-5
d_gene: NA
v_gene: TRBV30
len: 12
abundance: NA
CDR3aa: CALVQGGETQYF
CDR3nt: TGTGCCCTCGTACAGGGTGGGGAGACCCAGTACTTC

j_gene: TRBJ2-2
d_gene: NA
v_gene: TRBV5-1
len: 16
abundance: NA
CDR3aa: CASSLVGRMNTGELFF
CDR3nt: TGCGCCAGCAGCTTGGTCGGCAGGATGAACACCGGGGAGCTGTTTTTT

j_gene: TRBJ2-1
d_gene: NA
v_gene: TRBV10-3
len: 13
abundance: NA
CDR3aa: CACRGEEGNEQFF
CDR3nt: TGTGCCTGCAGGGGGGAGGAAGGCAATGAGCAGTTCTTC

j_gene: TRBJ1-2
d_gene: NA
v_gene: TRBV4-1
len: 15
abundance: NA
CDR3aa: CASSQGGLTPYGYTF
CDR3nt: TGCGCCAGCAGCCAAGGGGGCCTTACCCCCTACGGCTACACCTTC

j_gene: TRBJ1-4
d_gene: TRBD1
v_gene: TRBV19
len: 13
abundance: NA
CDR3aa: CASRNRGNEKLFF
CDR3nt: TGTGCCAGTAGGAACAGGGGAAATGAAAAACTGTTTTTT

j_gene: TRBJ1-3
d_gene: NA
v_gene: TRBV5-1
len: 16
abundance: NA
CDR3aa: CASSGETRSSGNTIYF
CDR3nt: TGCGCCAGCAGCGGGGAGACACGAAGCTCTGGAAACACCATATATTTT

j_gene: TRBJ2-1
d_gene: TRBD1
v_gene: TRBV14
len: 19
abundance: NA
CDR3aa: CASSPYALTTGAFYNEQFF
CDR3nt: TGTGCCAGCAGCCCATACGCTCTGACGACAGGGGCCTTCTACAATGAGCAGTTCTTC

j_gene: TRBJ1-2
d_gene: NA
v_gene: TRBV6-5
len: 11
abundance: NA
CDR3aa: CASVASWGYTF
CDR3nt: TGTGCCAGCGTGGCCTCGTGGGGCTACACCTTC

j_gene: TRBJ1-1
d_gene: NA
v_gene: TRBV5-5
len: 11
abundance: NA
CDR3aa: CASSLDRGAFF
CDR3nt: TGTGCCAGCAGCTTGGACCGAGGGGCTTTCTTT

j_gene: TRBJ2-5
d_gene: NA
v_gene: TRBV5-6
len: 13
abundance: NA
CDR3aa: CASSRTAQETQYF
CDR3nt: TGTGCCAGCAGCCGGACAGCCCAAGAGACCCAGTACTTC

j_gene: TRBJ2-1
d_gene: TRBD2
v_gene: TRBV5-1
len: 19
abundance: NA
CDR3aa: CASSWRRTSGGSSYNEQFF
CDR3nt: TGCGCCAGCAGCTGGCGTAGGACTAGCGGGGGCAGCTCCTACAATGAGCAGTTCTTC

j_gene: TRBJ2-3
d_gene: NA
v_gene: TRBV20-1
len: 11
abundance: few
CDR3aa: CSARQGDTQYF
CDR3nt: TGCAGTGCTAGACAGGGGGATACGCAGTATTTT

j_gene: TRBJ1-2
d_gene: NA
v_gene: TRBV18
len: 16
abundance: NA
CDR3aa: CASSPRPLKEDYGYTF
CDR3nt: TGTGCCAGCTCACCGAGACCTCTGAAGGAGGACTATGGCTACACCTTC

j_gene: TRBJ2-2
d_gene: TRBD1
v_gene: TRBV7-9
len: 16
abundance: NA
CDR3aa: CASSHTGGSITGELFF
CDR3nt: TGTGCCAGCAGCCACACAGGGGGGAGTATCACCGGGGAGCTGTTTTTT

j_gene: TRBJ2-3
d_gene: NA
v_gene: TRBV7-3
len: 15
abundance: NA
CDR3aa: CASSLLGTSTDTQYF
CDR3nt: TGTGCCAGCAGCTTATTGGGGACTAGCACAGATACGCAGTATTTT

j_gene: TRBJ2-1
d_gene: TRBD2
v_gene: TRBV6-5
len: 15
abundance: NA
CDR3aa: CASRPGLARSNEQFF
CDR3nt: TGTGCCAGCAGACCGGGACTAGCGAGGTCAAATGAGCAGTTCTTC

j_gene: TRBJ1-1
d_gene: NA
v_gene: TRBV19
len: 14
abundance: NA
CDR3aa: CASSILPPNTEAFF
CDR3nt: TGTGCCAGTAGTATCCTTCCCCCGAACACTGAAGCTTTCTTT

j_gene: TRBJ2-1
d_gene: NA
v_gene: TRBV2
len: 15
abundance: NA
CDR3aa: CASRERGSSYNEQFF
CDR3nt: TGTGCCAGCAGGGAGAGGGGGAGCTCCTACAATGAGCAGTTCTTC

j_gene: TRBJ2-7
d_gene: NA
v_gene: TRBV2
len: 12
abundance: NA
CDR3aa: CASRSTGYEQYF
CDR3nt: TGTGCCAGCAGGTCGACAGGATACGAGCAGTACTTC

j_gene: TRBJ2-3
d_gene: NA
v_gene: TRBV25-1
len: 15
abundance: once
CDR3aa: CASSKQDVGTDTQYF
CDR3nt: TGTGCCAGCAGTAAACAGGACGTGGGTACAGATACGCAGTATTTT

j_gene: TRBJ2-3
d_gene: NA
v_gene: TRBV10-3
len: 16
abundance: few
CDR3aa: CAISESVGGSTDTQYF
CDR3nt: TGTGCCATCAGTGAGTCGGTGGGGGGTAGCACAGATACGCAGTATTTT

j_gene: TRBJ1-1
d_gene: NA
v_gene: TRBV19
len: 12
abundance: once
CDR3aa: CASSMRASEAFF
CDR3nt: TGTGCCAGTAGTATGAGGGCATCTGAAGCTTTCTTT

j_gene: TRBJ1-6
d_gene: NA
v_gene: TRBV19
len: 12
abundance: NA
CDR3aa: CASSILNSPLHF
CDR3nt: TGTGCCAGTAGTATACTTAATTCACCCCTCCACTTT

j_gene: TRBJ1-1
d_gene: NA
v_gene: TRBV23-1
len: 14
abundance: NA
CDR3aa: CASSQSRGNTEAFF
CDR3nt: TGCGCCAGCAGTCAATCGCGGGGGAACACTGAAGCTTTCTTT

j_gene: TRBJ1-6
d_gene: NA
v_gene: TRBV7-2
len: 16
abundance: NA
CDR3aa: CASSLGRHGAGSPLHF
CDR3nt: TGTGCCAGCAGCTTAGGGCGACACGGCGCAGGTTCACCCCTCCACTTT

j_gene: TRBJ1-1
d_gene: NA
v_gene: TRBV30
len: 12
abundance: NA
CDR3aa: CAWSRRLTEAFF
CDR3nt: TGTGCCTGGAGTCGGAGGTTGACTGAAGCTTTCTTT

j_gene: TRBJ2-1
d_gene: TRBD1
v_gene: TRBV9
len: 15
abundance: NA
CDR3aa: CASSVGPTGPNEQFF
CDR3nt: TGTGCCAGCAGCGTAGGTCCGACAGGGCCCAATGAGCAGTTCTTC

j_gene: TRBJ1-1
d_gene: NA
v_gene: TRBV19
len: 13
abundance: NA
CDR3aa: CATNNRADTEAFF
CDR3nt: TGTGCCACCAATAACAGGGCGGACACTGAAGCTTTCTTT

j_gene: TRBJ2-5
d_gene: NA
v_gene: TRBV5-1
len: 15
abundance: few
CDR3aa: CASSMTGGLEETQYF
CDR3nt: TGCGCCAGCAGCATGACAGGAGGCCTAGAAGAGACCCAGTACTTC

j_gene: TRBJ1-6
d_gene: TRBD1
v_gene: TRBV9
len: 15
abundance: NA
CDR3aa: CASSATDRANSPLHF
CDR3nt: TGTGCCAGCAGCGCGACCGACAGGGCGAATTCACCCCTCCACTTT

j_gene: TRBJ2-1
d_gene: NA
v_gene: TRBV7-6
len: 17
abundance: NA
CDR3aa: CASSLVFVDTTYNEQFF
CDR3nt: TGTGCCAGCAGCTTAGTTTTTGTGGACACTACCTACAATGAGCAGTTCTTC

j_gene: TRBJ1-1
d_gene: NA
v_gene: TRBV6-5
len: 15
abundance: NA
CDR3aa: CASSYGGRLGTEAFF
CDR3nt: TGTGCCAGCAGTTACGGGGGCAGATTGGGGACTGAAGCTTTCTTT

j_gene: TRBJ2-1
d_gene: NA
v_gene: TRBV7-6
len: 16
abundance: NA
CDR3aa: CASSLGTAWAYNEQFF
CDR3nt: TGTGCCAGCAGCTTAGGGACAGCGTGGGCCTACAATGAGCAGTTCTTC

j_gene: TRBJ2-7
d_gene: TRBD1
v_gene: TRBV6-5
len: 14
abundance: NA
CDR3aa: CASRRTGDFYEQYF
CDR3nt: TGTGCCAGCAGGAGGACAGGGGATTTCTACGAGCAGTACTTC

j_gene: TRBJ2-5
d_gene: NA
v_gene: TRBV21-1
len: 16
abundance: NA
CDR3aa: CASRTALATFSETQYF
CDR3nt: TGTGCCAGCAGGACCGCACTAGCTACATTCTCTGAGACCCAGTACTTC